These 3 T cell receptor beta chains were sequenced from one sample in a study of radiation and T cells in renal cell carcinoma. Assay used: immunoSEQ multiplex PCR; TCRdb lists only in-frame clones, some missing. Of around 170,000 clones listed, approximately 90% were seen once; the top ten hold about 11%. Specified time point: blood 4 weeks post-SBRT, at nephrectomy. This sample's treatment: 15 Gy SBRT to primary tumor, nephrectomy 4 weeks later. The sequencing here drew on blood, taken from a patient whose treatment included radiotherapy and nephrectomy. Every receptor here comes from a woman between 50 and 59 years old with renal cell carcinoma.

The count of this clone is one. This chain's CDR3 is CASTLGRHQETQYF. The DNA of the CDR3 is TGTGCCAGCACCCTGGGTCGCCACCAAGAGACCCAGTACTTC. V and J are TRBV7-6 and TRBJ2-5; D gene unclear. The ends were cut back, 7 bases at V and 0 bases at J, with 12 bases in the middle. Germline assignment: CDR1 SGHVS and CDR2 FNYEAQ. The CDR3 is made up of 14 amino acids. Full variable domain (outside the CDR3, taken from reference TRBV7-6 and TRBJ2-5): GAGVSQSPRYKVTKRGQDVALRCDPISGHVSLYWYRQALGQGPEFLTYFNYEAQQDKSGLPNDRFSAERPEGSISTLTIQRTEQRDSAMYRCASTLGRHQETQYFGPGTRLLVL.

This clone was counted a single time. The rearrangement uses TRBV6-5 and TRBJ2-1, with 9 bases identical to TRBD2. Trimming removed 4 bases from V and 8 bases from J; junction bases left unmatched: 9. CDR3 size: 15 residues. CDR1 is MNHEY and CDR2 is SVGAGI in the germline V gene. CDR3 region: CASSSTPSGVDEQFF. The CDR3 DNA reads TGTGCCAGCAGTTCCACTCCTAGCGGGGTAGATGAGCAGTTCTTC.

Here the CDR3 reads CASSYSGAVNQPQHF. In DNA form, the CDR3 reads TGTGCCAGCAGTTACTCAGGGGCAGTCAATCAGCCCCAGCATTTT. The chain links TRBV6-5 to TRBJ1-5; possibly TRBD1 for D (5 bases). The V end lost 0 bases, the J end lost 3 bases, and 9 bases lay between the germline ends. The CDR3 has 15 residues. CDR1 MNHEY and CDR2 SVGAGI come from the germline V gene.